This T cell receptor beta chain is drawn from a study of cytomegalovirus exposure and HLA in healthy donors. Trimming stripped 2 bases from V and 3 bases from J, with 8 bases between. The CDR3 loop spans 13 amino acids. Per the germline V gene, CDR1 is SGHDN and CDR2 is FVKESK. In the PCR, 60 Vbeta and 13 Jbeta primers were used. Authors' analysis steps: There were about 86 million unique TCR beta chains by a later count, and about 11 million of them were shared. TCRdb's copy holds only in-frame clones and misses some; the assay was immunoSEQ multiplex PCR. The V and J calls and clone size were taken over from that table, and D and trimming were inferred from the DNA. Here the sample spans about 230,000 clones, about 80% being singletons.

The sequencing sample was made of PBMCs. The TCR originated in a woman aged 40 to 50 in good health and CMV-seronegative. The J gene is TRBJ2-7, the V gene TRBV14; D uncertain. DNA of the CDR3: TGTGCCAGCAGCCAACTCGGTATCTACGAGCAGTACTTC. Translation: CASSQLGIYEQYF.